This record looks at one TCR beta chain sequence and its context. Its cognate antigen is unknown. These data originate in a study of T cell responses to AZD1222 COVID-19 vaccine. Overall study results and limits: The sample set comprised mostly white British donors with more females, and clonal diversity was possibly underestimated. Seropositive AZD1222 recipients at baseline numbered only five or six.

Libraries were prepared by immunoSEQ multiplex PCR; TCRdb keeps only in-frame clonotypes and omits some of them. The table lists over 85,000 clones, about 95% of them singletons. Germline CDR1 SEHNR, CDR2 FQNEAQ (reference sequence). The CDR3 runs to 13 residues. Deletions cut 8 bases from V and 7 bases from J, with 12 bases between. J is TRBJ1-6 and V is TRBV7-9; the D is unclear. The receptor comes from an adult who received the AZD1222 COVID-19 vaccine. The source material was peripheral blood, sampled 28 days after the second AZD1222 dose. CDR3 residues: CASDHEFNSPLHF. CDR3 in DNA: TGTGCCAGCGACCACGAGTTCAATTCACCCCTCCACTTT.